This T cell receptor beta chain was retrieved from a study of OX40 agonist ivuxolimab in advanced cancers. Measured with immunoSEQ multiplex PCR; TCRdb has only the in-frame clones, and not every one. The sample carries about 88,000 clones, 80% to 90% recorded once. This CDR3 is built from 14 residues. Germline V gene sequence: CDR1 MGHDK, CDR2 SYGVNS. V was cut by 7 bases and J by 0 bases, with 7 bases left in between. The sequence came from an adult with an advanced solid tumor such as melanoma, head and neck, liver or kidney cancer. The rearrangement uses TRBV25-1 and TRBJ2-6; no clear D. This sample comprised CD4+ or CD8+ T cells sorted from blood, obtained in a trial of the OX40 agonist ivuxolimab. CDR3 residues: CASTPPSGANVLTF. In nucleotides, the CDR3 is TGTGCCAGCACCCCTCCCTCTGGGGCCAACGTCCTGACTTTC.